This record concerns one T cell receptor (beta chain) sequence. Its antigen remains unidentified. CDR3 length equals 14 residues. Trimming shortened V by 9 bases and J by 1 base, and 14 bases separated the two germline ends. The germline V gene encodes CDR1 SNHLY and CDR2 FYNNEI. This record comes from a study of cytomegalovirus exposure and HLA in healthy donors. The PCR was carried out with 60 Vbeta primers and 13 Jbeta primers. The data were produced by immunoSEQ multiplex PCR, yet TCRdb's version contains in-frame clones alone and is incomplete. Its clone listing holds around 76,000 clones. Study findings and constraints: There were some public TCRs occurring in many donors, but most TCR sequences were rare. Researchers had no immune exposure information except CMV serostatus available. The classifier reportedly diagnosed cytomegalovirus status with high specificity and sensitivity.

Donors had nominal health at sampling but likely had unrecorded immune exposures. Material for sequencing was PBMCs. The receptor's source is a woman aged 55-69 years in good health and CMV-seronegative. This chain links TRBV2 with TRBJ2-3; possible D gene TRBD1, 6 bases. CDR3 protein: CASHQGSGTDTQYF. CDR3 coding DNA: TGTGCCAGTCACCAGGGGTCGGGCACAGATACGCAGTATTTT.